The rows below give T cell receptor beta chains drawn from one sample of a study of cytotoxic CD8 clonotypes in ibrutinib-treated CLL. Libraries were prepared by immunoSEQ multiplex PCR; TCRdb keeps only in-frame clonotypes and omits some of them. The sample contains approximately 26,000 clones, 65% to 80% of which appear only once. The sample in question was PBMCs, obtained after 12 months of ibrutinib treatment. These receptor sequences come from a human donor with chronic lymphocytic leukemia. Each CDR3 is given with its conserved first and last residue. The D gene is left open where the match is weak. Where a row states a size, it is once, few, many or the class of an expanded clone; other rows omit it.

TRBD2,-,TRBJ2-5,16,TRBV5-6,TGTGCCAGCAGCTTGGCCTTCAGCGGGGTACAAGAGACCCAGTACTTC,CASSLAFSGVQETQYF
-,few,TRBJ1-4,13,TRBV25-1,TGTGCCAGCAGTGAATGGGGGGACGAAAAACTGTTTTTT,CASSEWGDEKLFF
-,-,TRBJ2-7,12,TRBV5-4,TGTGCCAGCAGCTTGGTTGGTTACGAGCAGTACTTC,CASSLVGYEQYF
-,-,TRBJ2-5,16,TRBV5-1,TGCGCCAGCAGCTTGGGGGCTGCGGGGAGGAAAGAGACCCAGTACTTC,CASSLGAAGRKETQYF
-,-,TRBJ2-1,14,TRBV2,TGTGCCAGCAGTGAACGGCAGGCCGACAATGAGCAGTTCTTC,CASSERQADNEQFF
TRBD2,-,TRBJ2-1,15,TRBV27,TGTGCCAGCAGTTTGAGGCTAGCGGGGGGGTGGGTGCAGTTCTTC,CASSLRLAGGWVQFF
-,-,TRBJ2-1,13,TRBV6-4,TGTGCCAGCAGTGATGGCGGGTACAATGAGCAGTTCTTC,CASSDGGYNEQFF
-,-,TRBJ1-3,15,TRBV7-3,TGTGCCAGCAGCCCCCAGGGCGGGGGCGGAAACACCATATATTTT,CASSPQGGGGNTIYF
-,-,TRBJ2-5,14,TRBV5-1,TGCGCCAGCAGCTTCTCGGCAGGCCAAGAGACCCAGTACTTC,CASSFSAGQETQYF
-,-,TRBJ2-4,16,TRBV13,TGTGCCAGCAGCTCCTCCCTTTTGGAAGCCAAAAACATTCAGTACTTC,CASSSSLLEAKNIQYF
TRBD1,-,TRBJ2-2,16,TRBV5-5,TGTGCCAGCAGCTGGGACAGGGGGCGTTTCGCCGGGGAGCTGTTTTTT,CASSWDRGRFAGELFF
-,-,TRBJ2-3,14,TRBV29-1,TGCAGCGTCTTGAAGACGGGAGAGTCAGATACGCAGTATTTT,CSVLKTGESDTQYF
-,-,TRBJ1-1,13,TRBV5-1,TGCGCCAGCAGCTTCACCATGAACACTGAAGCTTTCTTT,CASSFTMNTEAFF
-,-,TRBJ2-3,15,TRBV14,TGTGCCAGCAGCCAAGATCGGGGAAACACAGATACGCAGTATTTT,CASSQDRGNTDTQYF
-,-,TRBJ2-7,15,TRBV5-1,TGCGCCAGCAGCGTAGGGACCAGTCGTACCTACGAGCAGTACTTC,CASSVGTSRTYEQYF
TRBD1,-,TRBJ1-3,15,TRBV19,TGTGCCAGTAATATTCAGGGGGCCCTTGGAAACACCATATATTTT,CASNIQGALGNTIYF
-,-,TRBJ2-7,16,TRBV4-3,TGCGCCAGCAGCCAAGATCTTTTGGTAGGGTCCTACGAGCAGTACTTC,CASSQDLLVGSYEQYF
-,-,TRBJ2-7,14,TRBV4-2,TGTGCCAGCAGCCAAGATGGGGCAGGGGATGAGCAGTACTTC,CASSQDGAGDEQYF
-,once,TRBJ1-2,12,TRBV6-1,TGTGCCAGCAGTCCCCCCTCCTATGGCTACACCTTC,CASSPPSYGYTF
-,-,TRBJ2-2,14,TRBV4-1,TGCGCCAGCAGCCAAGGACGCGGACCCGGGGAGCTGTTTTTT,CASSQGRGPGELFF
-,-,TRBJ1-2,13,TRBV6-4,TGTGCCAGCAGTGTTCAACAGGGCTATGGCTACACCTTC,CASSVQQGYGYTF
-,few,TRBJ1-2,14,TRBV6-5,TGTGCCAGCAATCCAGGGGTCGCTAACTATGGCTACACCTTC,CASNPGVANYGYTF
TRBD1,-,TRBJ1-2,15,TRBV2,TGTGCCAGGGCTATAGCTACAGGGGACAGCTTCGGCTACACCTTC,CARAIATGDSFGYTF
-,once,TRBJ2-3,15,TRBV7-9,TGTGCCAGCAGCTTGACGTGGGGGCGAGCAGATACGCAGTATTTT,CASSLTWGRADTQYF
TRBD1,-,TRBJ1-5,16,TRBV27,TGTGCCAGCAGTTTAGCCGGGACAGGGGGCGATCAGCCCCAGCATTTT,CASSLAGTGGDQPQHF
TRBD2,-,TRBJ2-3,17,TRBV7-6,TGTGCCAGCAGCTTCGGACTAGCGGGTTCTAGCACAGATACGCAGTATTTT,CASSFGLAGSSTDTQYF
TRBD1,-,TRBJ2-1,15,TRBV6-5,TGTGCCAGCAGTTACCGGGACAGGGGGCTTGGGGAGCAGTTCTTC,CASSYRDRGLGEQFF
-,-,TRBJ1-2,11,TRBV28,TGTGCCAGCAGTTTTTCCCACGGCTACACCTTC,CASSFSHGYTF
TRBD2,-,TRBJ2-1,12,TRBV28,TGTGCCAGCGGGGGGGCCTACAATGAGCAGTTCTTC,CASGGAYNEQFF
TRBD2,-,TRBJ2-3,15,TRBV5-4,TGTGCCAGCAGCAGGAGCGGGGGGGCCATAGATACGCAGTATTTT,CASSRSGGAIDTQYF
TRBD1,few,TRBJ1-2,15,TRBV27,TGTGCCAGCAGTTCTAGAACAGGGGCCGTCTATGGCTACACCTTC,CASSSRTGAVYGYTF
-,-,TRBJ2-5,15,TRBV27,TGTGCCAGCAGCCCGGGACACGGACGTTTGGATACCCAGTACTTC,CASSPGHGRLDTQYF
-,-,TRBJ1-3,13,TRBV15,TGTGCCACCAGCGAACAAAGGGGAAACACCATATATTTT,CATSEQRGNTIYF
TRBD1,-,TRBJ1-4,12,TRBV28,TGTGCCACCGGACAGGGGACTGAAAAACTGTTTTTT,CATGQGTEKLFF
TRBD2,-,TRBJ2-1,16,TRBV7-3,TGTGCCAGCAGCCCCAGAACCATGGGGGGGGACAATGAGCAGTTCTTC,CASSPRTMGGDNEQFF
-,-,TRBJ1-4,15,TRBV7-2,TGTGCCAGCAGCCCCCAGCCGGGACGTACAGAAAAACTGTTTTTT,CASSPQPGRTEKLFF
-,-,TRBJ1-1,14,TRBV11-2,TGTGCCAGCAGCTTAGTAGGAGGGAACACTGAAGCTTTCTTT,CASSLVGGNTEAFF